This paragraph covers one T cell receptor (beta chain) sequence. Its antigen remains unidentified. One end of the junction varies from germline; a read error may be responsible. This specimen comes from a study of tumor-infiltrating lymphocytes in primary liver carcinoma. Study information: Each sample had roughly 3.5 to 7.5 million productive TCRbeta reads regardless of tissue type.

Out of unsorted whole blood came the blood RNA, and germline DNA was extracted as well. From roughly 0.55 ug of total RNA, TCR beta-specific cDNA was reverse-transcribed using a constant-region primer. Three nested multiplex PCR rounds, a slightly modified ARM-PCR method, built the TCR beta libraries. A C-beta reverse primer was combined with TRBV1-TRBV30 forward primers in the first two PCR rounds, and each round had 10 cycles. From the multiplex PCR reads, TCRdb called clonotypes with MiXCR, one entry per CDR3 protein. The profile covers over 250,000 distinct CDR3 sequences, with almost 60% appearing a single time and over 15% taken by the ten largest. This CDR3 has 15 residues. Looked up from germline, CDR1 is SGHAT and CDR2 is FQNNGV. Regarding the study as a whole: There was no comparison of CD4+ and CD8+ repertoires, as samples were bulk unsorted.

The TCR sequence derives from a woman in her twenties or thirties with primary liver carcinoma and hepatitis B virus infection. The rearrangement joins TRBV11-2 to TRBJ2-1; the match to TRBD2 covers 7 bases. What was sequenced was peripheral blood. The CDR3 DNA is TGTGCCAGTAGCTTGTATGACGGGAGGACTTATGAGCAGTTCTTC. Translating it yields CASSLYDGRTYEQFF.